This is a list of T cell receptor beta chains from one sample in a study of a mutant IDH1 vaccine in newly diagnosed glioma. TCRdb's table, derived via immunoSEQ multiplex PCR, lists solely in-frame clones and lacks some. The table includes 75,000 to 80,000 clones, around nine tenths detected once. Their antigens remain unidentified. This specimen was PBMCs, taken from a glioma patient whose treatment included an IDH1 peptide vaccine. These TCRs come from a woman between 50 and 59 years old with glioma. Each CDR3 is given with its conserved first and last residue. A D gene is named only where the DNA matches it firmly. Only some rows state a clone size, as once, few, many or a class for expanded clones.

abundance: -; d_gene: TRBD1; j_gene: TRBJ2-7; v_gene: TRBV19; CDR3nt: TGTGCCAGTAGTACTCTCCCGACAGGGGCCAACGAGCAGTACTTC; CDR3aa: CASSTLPTGANEQYF
abundance: -; d_gene: -; j_gene: TRBJ2-5; v_gene: TRBV6-5; CDR3nt: TGTGCCAGCAGTTACGAAGGGGAGACCCAGTACTTC; CDR3aa: CASSYEGETQYF
abundance: -; d_gene: TRBD1; j_gene: TRBJ2-2; v_gene: TRBV5-1; CDR3nt: TGCGCCAGCAGCCTACAGGGGACGGGCACCGGGGAGCTGTTTTTT; CDR3aa: CASSLQGTGTGELFF
abundance: -; d_gene: TRBD2; j_gene: TRBJ2-5; v_gene: TRBV28; CDR3nt: TGTGCCAGCAGCAATCATAAGGGACTAGCGGTGTACCAAGAGACCCAGTACTTC; CDR3aa: CASSNHKGLAVYQETQYF
abundance: -; d_gene: -; j_gene: TRBJ1-2; v_gene: TRBV4-1; CDR3nt: TGCGCCAGCAGCCAAGAATTGGCTGAAGTCTATGGCTACACCTTC; CDR3aa: CASSQELAEVYGYTF
abundance: -; d_gene: -; j_gene: TRBJ1-2; v_gene: TRBV30; CDR3nt: TGTGCCTGGACCAACCTAAGGTCCGACGTATCTTATGGCTACACCTTC; CDR3aa: CAWTNLRSDVSYGYTF
abundance: -; d_gene: -; j_gene: TRBJ2-5; v_gene: TRBV18; CDR3nt: TGTGCCAGCTCACCTCTGGCGTCAACTAGAGAGACCCAGTACTTC; CDR3aa: CASSPLASTRETQYF
abundance: -; d_gene: -; j_gene: TRBJ1-2; v_gene: TRBV2; CDR3nt: TGTGCCAGCAGCGCAACAGGGTCTAGTGGCTACACCTTC; CDR3aa: CASSATGSSGYTF
abundance: -; d_gene: -; j_gene: TRBJ1-2; v_gene: TRBV27; CDR3nt: TGTGCCAGCAGTATACTCGGGAGCGATGGCTACACCTTC; CDR3aa: CASSILGSDGYTF
abundance: once; d_gene: TRBD1; j_gene: TRBJ2-1; v_gene: TRBV19; CDR3nt: TGTGCCAGTAGACGACAGGGGGCGGCTATCAATGAGCAGTTCTTC; CDR3aa: CASRRQGAAINEQFF
abundance: -; d_gene: TRBD1; j_gene: TRBJ1-2; v_gene: TRBV28; CDR3nt: TGTGCCAGCAGTTTATCAGGGACAGGGACCAGGGATGGCTACACCTTC; CDR3aa: CASSLSGTGTRDGYTF
abundance: once; d_gene: -; j_gene: TRBJ2-1; v_gene: TRBV7-3; CDR3nt: TGTGCCAGCAGCACAATGGGCGGGGAGAGGGCCTACAATGAGCAGTTCTTC; CDR3aa: CASSTMGGERAYNEQFF
abundance: -; d_gene: TRBD1; j_gene: TRBJ2-1; v_gene: TRBV5-1; CDR3nt: TGCGCCAGCAGGACAGGGGATATGGGCAATGAGCAGTTCTTC; CDR3aa: CASRTGDMGNEQFF
abundance: -; d_gene: TRBD1; j_gene: TRBJ2-1; v_gene: TRBV5-1; CDR3nt: TGCGCCAGCAGCTTAGAGACAGGGGGCTCCTACAATGAGCAGTTCTTC; CDR3aa: CASSLETGGSYNEQFF
abundance: -; d_gene: -; j_gene: TRBJ1-1; v_gene: TRBV19; CDR3nt: TGTGCCAGTAGTATCAGGGCTCTGACTGAAGCTTTCTTT; CDR3aa: CASSIRALTEAFF
abundance: -; d_gene: -; j_gene: TRBJ1-1; v_gene: TRBV6-5; CDR3nt: TGTGCCAGCAGTCCTACGGCGGCGAACACTGAAGCTTTCTTT; CDR3aa: CASSPTAANTEAFF
abundance: once; d_gene: TRBD2; j_gene: TRBJ2-2; v_gene: TRBV19; CDR3nt: TGTGCCAGTAGTCCGGGACGACTAGCGGGAGAGACCGGGGAGCTGTTTTTT; CDR3aa: CASSPGRLAGETGELFF
abundance: -; d_gene: -; j_gene: TRBJ1-5; v_gene: TRBV2; CDR3nt: TGTGCCAGCAGTGACAGGGCTTATCAGCCCCAGCATTTT; CDR3aa: CASSDRAYQPQHF
abundance: -; d_gene: -; j_gene: TRBJ2-7; v_gene: TRBV9; CDR3nt: TGTGCCAGCAGCCCTCCAAGCGGAACCTACGAGCAGTACTTC; CDR3aa: CASSPPSGTYEQYF
abundance: -; d_gene: TRBD1; j_gene: TRBJ1-6; v_gene: TRBV5-4; CDR3nt: TGTGCCAGCAGCTTGGGTCAGCGAGGACAGGGGAATTCACCCCTCCACTTT; CDR3aa: CASSLGQRGQGNSPLHF
abundance: -; d_gene: -; j_gene: TRBJ2-1; v_gene: TRBV7-2; CDR3nt: TGTGCCAGCAGCTTTAGCGCGGTGAGGAATGAGCAGTTCTTC; CDR3aa: CASSFSAVRNEQFF
abundance: -; d_gene: -; j_gene: TRBJ2-6; v_gene: TRBV12-5; CDR3nt: TGTGCTAGTGGTTTGCCGCTCGGACAGTTCCAAACTGGGGCCAACGTCCTGACTTTC; CDR3aa: CASGLPLGQFQTGANVLTF
abundance: -; d_gene: -; j_gene: TRBJ1-2; v_gene: TRBV5-1; CDR3nt: TGCGCCAGCAGCGGAAATAACCCGGGAGCAACTAACTATGGCTACACCTTC; CDR3aa: CASSGNNPGATNYGYTF
abundance: -; d_gene: TRBD2; j_gene: TRBJ2-1; v_gene: TRBV2; CDR3nt: TGTGCCAGACCGGGACTAGCGGGCCCGAGCTCCTACAATGAGCGGTTCTTC; CDR3aa: CARPGLAGPSSYNERFF
abundance: -; d_gene: TRBD2; j_gene: TRBJ2-7; v_gene: TRBV6-5; CDR3nt: TGTGCCAGCAGCCTCGGACTAGCGGGAGTGGGGCAGTACTTC; CDR3aa: CASSLGLAGVGQYF
abundance: -; d_gene: -; j_gene: TRBJ1-2; v_gene: TRBV18; CDR3nt: TGTGCCAGCTCACCAGCTACCTACAGGGCCGGCGGCTACACCTTC; CDR3aa: CASSPATYRAGGYTF
abundance: -; d_gene: -; j_gene: TRBJ2-3; v_gene: TRBV7-9; CDR3nt: TGTGCCAGCAGCTTAGACTACAACACAGATACGCAGTATTTT; CDR3aa: CASSLDYNTDTQYF
abundance: -; d_gene: TRBD1; j_gene: TRBJ1-5; v_gene: TRBV5-5; CDR3nt: TGTGCCAGCAGCTTTACAGGGGCCTCCAATCAGCCCCAGCATTTT; CDR3aa: CASSFTGASNQPQHF
abundance: once; d_gene: -; j_gene: TRBJ1-5; v_gene: TRBV15; CDR3nt: TGTGCCACCAGCAGAGATGTAGCGGCAGGCGGGCAGCCCCAGCATTTT; CDR3aa: CATSRDVAAGGQPQHF
abundance: -; d_gene: -; j_gene: TRBJ2-1; v_gene: TRBV18; CDR3nt: TGTGCCAGCTCACCATTGGATGGGGCAGGCTCCTACAATGAGCAGTTCTTC; CDR3aa: CASSPLDGAGSYNEQFF
abundance: few; d_gene: -; j_gene: TRBJ1-6; v_gene: TRBV4-1; CDR3nt: TGCGCCAGCAGCCACGGACGGTTCTATAATTCACCCCTCCACTTT; CDR3aa: CASSHGRFYNSPLHF
abundance: once; d_gene: -; j_gene: TRBJ2-1; v_gene: TRBV9; CDR3nt: TGTGCCAGCAGCGTAGCTGGGGGGGCGAGGTACAATGAGCAGTTCTTC; CDR3aa: CASSVAGGARYNEQFF
abundance: -; d_gene: TRBD1; j_gene: TRBJ1-3; v_gene: TRBV5-1; CDR3nt: TGCGCCAGCAGCTTGGAGGACAGGGGTTCTTTGGGCGGAAACACCATATATTTT; CDR3aa: CASSLEDRGSLGGNTIYF
abundance: -; d_gene: -; j_gene: TRBJ2-7; v_gene: TRBV7-9; CDR3nt: TGTGCCAGCAGCACGGGTTCCTACGAGCAGTACTTC; CDR3aa: CASSTGSYEQYF
abundance: many; d_gene: -; j_gene: TRBJ1-1; v_gene: TRBV11-3; CDR3nt: TGTGCCAGCAGCTGGGCGCTGAACACTGAAGCTTTCTTT; CDR3aa: CASSWALNTEAFF
abundance: -; d_gene: -; j_gene: TRBJ2-7; v_gene: TRBV5-1; CDR3nt: TGCGCCAGCAGCGGGGGGACAGCGACCTACGAGCAGTACTTC; CDR3aa: CASSGGTATYEQYF
abundance: -; d_gene: TRBD1; j_gene: TRBJ2-6; v_gene: TRBV28; CDR3nt: TGTGCCAGCAGGCCGACAGGGGGTGGCTCTGGGGCCAACGTCCTGACTTTC; CDR3aa: CASRPTGGGSGANVLTF
abundance: once; d_gene: TRBD1; j_gene: TRBJ1-3; v_gene: TRBV11-2; CDR3nt: TGTGCCAGTAGCTTCGGACAGGGAGGTGGTGGAAACACCATATATTTT; CDR3aa: CASSFGQGGGGNTIYF
abundance: -; d_gene: -; j_gene: TRBJ1-5; v_gene: TRBV11-2; CDR3nt: TGTGCCAGCAGCTTAGCCGGGGCGGGAGCCCAGCATTTT; CDR3aa: CASSLAGAGAQHF
abundance: -; d_gene: -; j_gene: TRBJ1-5; v_gene: TRBV27; CDR3nt: TGTGCCAGCAGTTTAAGGCCAGGGTCTCAGCCCCAGCATTTT; CDR3aa: CASSLRPGSQPQHF
abundance: -; d_gene: -; j_gene: TRBJ2-3; v_gene: TRBV11-1; CDR3nt: TGTGCCAGCACACAGGGACCGGAGGCAGATACGCAGTATTTT; CDR3aa: CASTQGPEADTQYF
abundance: -; d_gene: -; j_gene: TRBJ2-7; v_gene: TRBV28; CDR3nt: TGTGCCAGCACCCATATCGACAGAACATCCTACGAGCAGTACTTC; CDR3aa: CASTHIDRTSYEQYF
abundance: -; d_gene: TRBD2; j_gene: TRBJ2-1; v_gene: TRBV28; CDR3nt: TGTGCCAGCAGTTTATCTAGCGGGAGGGCAGGGGGCTATGAGCAGTTCTTC; CDR3aa: CASSLSSGRAGGYEQFF
abundance: -; d_gene: TRBD2; j_gene: TRBJ2-1; v_gene: TRBV7-2; CDR3nt: TGTGCCAGGGGTAGCGGGACTTACAATGAGCAGTTCTTC; CDR3aa: CARGSGTYNEQFF
abundance: -; d_gene: TRBD1; j_gene: TRBJ2-2; v_gene: TRBV10-1; CDR3nt: TGCGCCAGCAGTGCCCGACAGGGTCGGACCGGGGAGCTGTTTTTT; CDR3aa: CASSARQGRTGELFF
abundance: -; d_gene: -; j_gene: TRBJ1-3; v_gene: TRBV11-2; CDR3nt: TGTGCCAGCAGCTTAGATCGGAGCGGATCTGGAAACACCATATATTTT; CDR3aa: CASSLDRSGSGNTIYF
abundance: -; d_gene: TRBD1; j_gene: TRBJ2-5; v_gene: TRBV20-1; CDR3nt: TGCAGTGCTATTGGTGGGACAGGGCCGTACTTC; CDR3aa: CSAIGGTGPYF
abundance: -; d_gene: TRBD2; j_gene: TRBJ2-3; v_gene: TRBV27; CDR3nt: TGTGCCAGCAGTCCATCTAGCGGGGAAAGCACAGATACGCAGTATTTT; CDR3aa: CASSPSSGESTDTQYF
abundance: -; d_gene: TRBD1; j_gene: TRBJ2-7; v_gene: TRBV5-4; CDR3nt: TGTGCCAGCAGCCCGGGACAGGACTCCTACGAGCAGTACTTC; CDR3aa: CASSPGQDSYEQYF
abundance: -; d_gene: TRBD2; j_gene: TRBJ2-1; v_gene: TRBV27; CDR3nt: TGTGCCAGCAAACTAGCGGGGGAATACAATGAGCAGTTCTTC; CDR3aa: CASKLAGEYNEQFF